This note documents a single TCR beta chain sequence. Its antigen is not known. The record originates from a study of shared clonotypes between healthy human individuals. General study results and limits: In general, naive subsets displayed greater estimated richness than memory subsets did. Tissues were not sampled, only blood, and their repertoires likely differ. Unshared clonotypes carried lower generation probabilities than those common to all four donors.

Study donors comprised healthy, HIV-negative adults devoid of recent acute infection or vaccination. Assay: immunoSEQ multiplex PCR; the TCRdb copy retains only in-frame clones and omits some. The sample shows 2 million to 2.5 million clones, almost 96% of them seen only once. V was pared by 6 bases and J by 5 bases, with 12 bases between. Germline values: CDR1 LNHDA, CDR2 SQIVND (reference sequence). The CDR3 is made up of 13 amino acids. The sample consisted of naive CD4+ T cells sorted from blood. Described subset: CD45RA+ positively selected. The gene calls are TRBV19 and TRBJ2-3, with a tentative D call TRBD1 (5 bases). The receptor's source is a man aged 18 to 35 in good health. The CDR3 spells CASRTAGIDTQYF. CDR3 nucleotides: TGTGCCAGTAGGACGGCAGGGATAGATACGCAGTATTTT.